The source of this TCR beta chain is a study of cytomegalovirus exposure and HLA in healthy donors. This CDR3 has 16 amino acids. V was cut by 5 bases and J by 4 bases, with 17 bases left in between. The germline CDR1 and CDR2 sequences are SGHDN and FVKESK. 60 Vbeta and 13 Jbeta primers were used in PCR. This table comes from immunoSEQ multiplex PCR, and its TCRdb copy is limited to in-frame clones, with some not included. The sample lists under 200,000 clones, around nine tenths occurring once. Study conclusions and caveats: Follow-up analysis seemed to connect common viral pathogens with several of the most significant clusters identified. A later examination showed that TCR association rates differed by HLA locus, with DRB1 most and HLA-C fewest.

As concerns this clone: Its antigen is as yet unknown.

This chain joins TRBV14 and TRBJ2-2; maybe TRBD2 (5 bases). The source is a woman aged 18-30 years in good health and CMV-seronegative. Material for sequencing was PBMCs. The DNA for the CDR3 is TGTGCCAGCAGCGACCTAATTTCGGGGTTCACCGGGGAGCTGTTTTTT. Protein product: CASSDLISGFTGELFF. Variable domain in full (rest from reference TRBV14 and TRBJ2-2): EAGVTQFPSHSVIEKGQTVTLRCDPISGHDNLYWYRRVMGKEIKFLLHFVKESKQDESGMPNNRFLAERTGGTYSTLKVQPAELEDSGVYFCASSDLISGFTGELFFGEGSRLTVL.